A single T cell receptor (beta chain) is shown here with its context. The data were obtained in a study of CD8 T cells in Susac syndrome. Sequencing of TCR beta drew on CD8+ and CD4+ T cells from blood. cDNA came from approximately 0.5 to 1 ug RNA primed by random hexamers. The CDR3 of TCR beta was amplified by immunoSEQ multiplex PCR across 54 Vbeta and 13 Jbeta. From the immunoSEQ multiplex PCR reads, TCRdb called clonotypes with MiXCR, one entry per CDR3 protein. The sample contains about 290,000 distinct CDR3 sequences, roughly 85% of which appear only once. The V segment lost 3 bases and the J segment 2 bases; nucleotides outside the gene matches: 4. CDR1 is SGDLS and CDR2 is YYNGEE in the germline V gene. The CDR3 contains 15 residues.

Input material: CD8+ T cells from PBMCs. This TCR was sampled from a human donor with multiple sclerosis. The rearrangement uses TRBV9 and TRBJ2-1, with TRBD1 matching 8 bases. CDR3 DNA: TGTGCCAGCAGCGCGACAGGGGTCACCTACAATGAGCAGTTCTTC. It translates to CASSATGVTYNEQFF. The full variable domain, with the rest looked up from reference TRBV9 and TRBJ2-1, is DSGVTQTPKHLITATGQRVTLRCSPRSGDLSVYWYQQSLDQGLQFLIQYYNGEERAKGNILERFSAQQFPDLHSELNLSSLELGDSALYFCASSATGVTYNEQFFGPGTRLTVL.